This TCR beta chain derives from a study of cytomegalovirus exposure and HLA in healthy donors. Primers: 60 Vbeta forward and 13 Jbeta reverse. Generated by immunoSEQ multiplex PCR, the TCRdb table keeps only in-frame clones and is missing some. The sample holds about 76,000 clones, 60% to 75% seen once. This clone was observed a handful of times. The target antigen is unknown. Study conclusions and caveats: The authors later found most CMV-associated TCR beta chains appeared HLA-restricted. It was likely that a cluster of highly shared sequence variants was a sequencing artifact.

V lost 6 bases and J 3 bases, leaving 15 bases between the germline ends. Germline V CDR1 and CDR2: MNHNY, SVGAGI (reference sequence). This CDR3 is built from 15 residues. The rearrangement uses TRBV6-6 and TRBJ1-5, with a tentative D call TRBD1 (6 bases). The sequence came from a woman aged 35 to 49 in good health and CMV-seropositive. The source material was PBMCs. For the CDR3, the DNA is TGTGCCAGCAGCCCCGGGACAATAGTCAATCAGCCCCAGCATTTT. It is translated as CASSPGTIVNQPQHF.